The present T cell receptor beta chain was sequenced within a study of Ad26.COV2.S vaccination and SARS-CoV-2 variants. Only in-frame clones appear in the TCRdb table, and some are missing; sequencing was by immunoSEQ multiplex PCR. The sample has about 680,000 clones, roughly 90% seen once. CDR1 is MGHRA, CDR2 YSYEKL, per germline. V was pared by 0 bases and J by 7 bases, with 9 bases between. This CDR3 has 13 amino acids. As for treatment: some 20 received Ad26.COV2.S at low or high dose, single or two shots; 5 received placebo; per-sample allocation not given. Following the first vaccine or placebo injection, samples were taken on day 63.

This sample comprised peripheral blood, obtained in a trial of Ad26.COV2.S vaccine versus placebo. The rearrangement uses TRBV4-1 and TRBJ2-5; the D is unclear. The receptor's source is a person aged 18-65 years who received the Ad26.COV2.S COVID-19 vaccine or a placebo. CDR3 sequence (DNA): TGCGCCAGCAGCCAAGATTCCCTCGGGACCCAGTACTTC. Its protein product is CASSQDSLGTQYF.